This T cell receptor (beta chain) originates from a study of blood T cells in healthy people across ages. Only a few counts were recorded for this clonotype. Primed by a sample-barcoded 5' primer and a J-beta primer mix, a second PCR proceeded for about 6 to 12 cycles. TCRdb passed the 5' RACE reads through MiXCR, listing each CDR3 protein once. The table lists 450,000 to 650,000 distinct CDR3 sequences, about 24% of them singletons, with less than 9% in the top ten. Germline V gene lookup returns CDR1 MNHNY and CDR2 SVGAGI (reference sequence). Trimming took 7 bases from V and 3 from J; bases not matched to a gene: 5. The CDR3 loop spans 14 amino acids. These data are also associated with another study on T cells of mothers and their children. From that paper: Reads obtained per mother exceeded 9.5 million TCR beta CDR3 reads, with roughly 3 million obtained per child. Related mother-child pairs showed slightly higher but non-significant overlap than unrelated pairs.

Material for sequencing was blood. The source of this sequence is a boy younger than 18 in good health. The chain recombines TRBV6-6 with TRBJ2-2; 7 bases are a match to TRBD2. The CDR3 bases are TGTGCCAGCAATAATGGGGGGGACACCGGGGAGCTGTTTTTT. It codes for CASNNGGDTGELFF.